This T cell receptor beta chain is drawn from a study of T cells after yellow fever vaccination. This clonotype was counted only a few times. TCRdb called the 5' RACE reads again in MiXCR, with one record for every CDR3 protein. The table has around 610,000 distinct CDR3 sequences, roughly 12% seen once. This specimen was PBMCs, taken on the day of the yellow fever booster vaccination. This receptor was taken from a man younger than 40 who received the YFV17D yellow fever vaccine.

CDR3 loop: CSARDGRVNEQFF. The CDR3 DNA is TGCAGTGCTAGAGATGGTAGGGTGAATGAGCAGTTCTTC. V is TRBV20-1 and J is TRBJ2-1; D unclear. In germline, CDR1 is DFQATT, CDR2 SNEGSKA (reference sequence). The ends were cut back, 0 bases at V and 7 bases at J, with 10 bases in the middle. The CDR3 consists of 13 residues.